This paragraph reports one T cell receptor (beta chain). Sequencing used immunoSEQ multiplex PCR; TCRdb keeps in-frame clones, though not all of them. Among under 100,000 clones, around 87% were seen once, and the ten largest hold around 1.1%. The data originate from a study of blood T cell repertoires in COVID-19. Study-level background: T cells, B-cell-depleted T cells, or PBMCs supplied cDNA or gDNA.

Sequencing used peripheral blood. The source of this sequence is a human donor in a cohort sampled during active COVID-19.

The CDR3 region has the DNA TGTGCCAGCAGTGCAGGGGTCCACTACGAGCAGTACTTC. This encodes CASSAGVHYEQYF. The chain links TRBV27 to TRBJ2-7, with a tentative D call TRBD1 (6 bases). CDR3 length: 13 residues. V lost 5 bases, J lost 3 bases, and 11 bases lay in between. Germline loops: CDR1 MNHEY, CDR2 SMNVEV (reference sequence).